These 14 T cell receptor beta chains were all obtained from the same sample, sequenced in a study of cytomegalovirus exposure and HLA in healthy donors. Primers: 60 Vbeta forward and 13 Jbeta reverse. The assay was immunoSEQ multiplex PCR, and TCRdb's table has in-frame clones only and misses some. Of approximately 100,000 clones in the sample, about 80% are singletons; the top ten hold about 2%. Sequenced: PBMCs. These receptors were obtained from a human donor in good health.

The V call is TRBV6-5, the J call TRBJ2-1, with 8 bases aligning to TRBD2. The CDR3 spans 16 residues. Unmatched junction bases numbered 10, after V lost 2 bases and J lost 7 bases. CDR1 is MNHEY, CDR2 SVGAGI, per germline. The CDR3 here is CASSYGGGGKVNEQFF. DNA for the CDR3: TGTGCCAGCAGTTACGGGGGCGGGGGGAAGGTAAATGAGCAGTTCTTC.

This clone was counted only a few times. V is TRBV6-5 and J is TRBJ1-1; TRBD1 matches 8 bases. CDR1 and CDR2 from the germline V gene are MNHEY and SVGAGI. There are 14 residues in the CDR3. V lost 5 bases, J lost 1 base, and 3 bases stayed unmatched. CDR3 DNA: TGTGCCAGCAGTCGGGACAGGAGGAACACTGAAGCTTTCTTT. Amino acids: CASSRDRRNTEAFF.

V is TRBV5-1 and J is TRBJ1-6; no reliable D call. Trimming pared 6 bases from V and 8 bases from J, leaving 15 bases between. In germline, CDR1 is SGHRS, CDR2 YFSETQ. The CDR3 covers 14 residues. CDR3 protein: CASTHGDRDSPLHF. Here the CDR3 DNA reads TGCGCCAGCACCCACGGCGATCGGGATTCACCCCTCCACTTT.

For this clone: One end of the junction fails to match germline, which may point to a read error. This chain joins TRBV5-1 and TRBJ2-3; 12 nucleotides match TRBD2. The CDR3 sequence is 16 residues long. The germline gives CDR1 SGHRS, CDR2 YFSETQ. The CDR3 bases are TGCGCCAGCAGCTTGACTAGCGGGAGGTCATCAGACACGCAGTATTTT. This translates into CASSLTSGRSSDTQYF. Using reference TRBV5-1 and TRBJ2-3 for the parts outside the CDR3, the full variable domain is KAGVTQTPRYLIKTRGQQVTLSCSPISGHRSVSWYQQTPGQGLQFLFEYFSETQRNKGNFPGRFSGRQFSNSRSEMNVSTLELGDSALYLCASSLTSGRSSDTQYFGPGTRLTVL.

This clone was counted only a few times. The chain joins TRBV5-6 to TRBJ2-6, with no clear D. From germline, CDR1 is SGHDT and CDR2 YYEEEE. The CDR3 totals 13 residues. V gave up 5 bases and J gave up 1 base, with 4 bases separating them. CDR3 coding DNA: TGTGCCAGCAGTCATTCTGGGGCCAACGTCCTGACTTTC. This gives the protein CASSHSGANVLTF.

The rearrangement uses TRBV28 and TRBJ1-2; D not certain. Trimming took 2 bases from V and 6 from J, leaving 7 bases between them. The CDR3 runs 12 residues. The V gene's germline CDR1 is MDHEN and CDR2 SYDVKM. The CDR3 DNA follows: TGTGCCAGCAGTTTAATTCAGGATGGCTACACCTTC. Residues: CASSLIQDGYTF.

This clone was seen only once. This chain connects TRBV7-8 to TRBJ2-7; D perhaps matches TRBD1 (5 bases). The germline V and J ends were trimmed by 5 bases and 7 bases, with 12 bases remaining between them. Germline-derived CDR1 and CDR2 are SGHVS and FQNEAQ. This CDR3 has 12 amino acids. This CDR3 reads CASSPPGREQYF. As DNA, the CDR3 is TGTGCCAGCAGCCCCCCAGGGCGGGAGCAGTACTTC.

The chain employs TRBV5-4 and TRBJ1-2; tentative D call: TRBD1 (5 bases). Trimming removed 6 bases at V and 4 bases at J, with 19 bases between. There are 15 residues in the CDR3. Germline CDR1 reads SGHNT; CDR2 reads YYREEE (reference sequence). CDR3 coding DNA: TGTGCCAGCAATGCCGCCCCGCGGAGGGGCTATGGCTACACCTTC. It yields the protein CASNAAPRRGYGYTF.

This clone has just a few counts. V and J are TRBV5-1 and TRBJ2-5, with 11 bases aligning to TRBD1. The last part of the DNA fits TRBJ2-7 better; the J call may be wrong. The CDR3 is 17 amino acids. In germline, CDR1 is SGHRS, CDR2 YFSETQ. The CDR3 nucleotides are TGCGCCAGCAGCACCGGACAGGGGGCCCCCAGCTCCTACGAGCAGTACTTC. It translates to CASSTGQGAPSSYEQYF.

This clone has at least ten counts. Other nucleotide sequences from this sample produce the same CDR3. The chain couples TRBV25-1 to TRBJ1-4; TRBD1 aligns across 10 bases. Per the germline V gene, CDR1 is MGHDK and CDR2 is SYGVNS. There are 13 residues in the CDR3. The J segment lost 8 bases and the V segment lost 6 bases, leaving 3 bases of the junction unmatched. In nucleotides, the CDR3 is TGTGCCAGCAGCGGGACAGGGGTCGAAAAACTGTTTTTT. It is translated as CASSGTGVEKLFF. The full variable domain, in which reference TRBV25-1 and TRBJ1-4 provide the parts outside the CDR3, is EADIYQTPRYLVIGTGKKITLECSQTMGHDKMYWYQQDPGMELHLIHYSYGVNSTEKGDLSSESTVSRIRTEHFPLTLESARPSHTSQYLCASSGTGVEKLFFGSGTQLSVL.

The rearrangement joins TRBV7-2 to TRBJ2-7; D remains unclear. The V gene lost 1 base and the J gene lost 3 bases, with 4 bases spanning the gap. This CDR3 spans 12 amino acids. CDR1 is SGHTA and CDR2 is FQGNSA in the germline V gene. The CDR3 coding sequence is TGTGCCAGCAGCTTAGACTTCTACGAGCAGTACTTC. Translating it yields CASSLDFYEQYF.

This chain uses TRBV6-1 with TRBJ1-4; D gene unclear. V lost 4 bases, J lost 7 bases, and 13 bases lay in between. Germline V CDR1 and CDR2: MNHNS, SASEGT. This CDR3 is built from 14 residues. The CDR3 DNA sequence: TGTGCCAGCAGTGGCGGGGAGACGGTTGAAAAACTGTTTTTT. Its translation: CASSGGETVEKLFF.

V and J are TRBV7-2 and TRBJ2-4, with a possible D match to TRBD2 (5 bases). The CDR3 spans 15 residues. Trimming removed 11 bases from V and 1 base from J, with 18 bases in between. Germline CDR1 reads SGHTA; CDR2 reads FQGNSA. CDR3 in amino acids: CAAAVLGGAKNIQYF. As DNA, the CDR3 is TGTGCCGCCGCGGTGCTTGGCGGGGCCAAAAACATTCAGTACTTC. Together with reference TRBV7-2 and TRBJ2-4, the CDR3 gives the full variable domain: GAGVSQSPSNKVTEKGKDVELRCDPISGHTALYWYRQSLGQGLEFLIYFQGNSAPDKSGLPSDRFSAERTGGSVSTLTIQRTQQEDSAVYLCAAAVLGGAKNIQYFGAGTRLSVL.

The J gene is TRBJ2-3, the V gene TRBV5-1; 8 nucleotides agree with TRBD2. The germline gives CDR1 SGHRS, CDR2 YFSETQ. This CDR3 is built from 21 residues. Germline trimming cut 3 bases from V and 1 base from J; bases unmatched to any gene: 22. CDR3 sequence (DNA): TGCGCCAGCAGCTCAGAACCTAGAGGGGGGTGGACTAGCTCGGGCACAGATACGCAGTATTTT. Translation: CASSSEPRGGWTSSGTDTQYF.